This is a list of T cell receptor beta chains from one sample in a study of shared clonotypes between healthy human individuals. Measured with immunoSEQ multiplex PCR; TCRdb has only the in-frame clones, and not every one. The sample has about 230,000 clones, about 69% seen once. Sequenced: memory CD4+ T cells sorted from blood. The receptors were sampled from a man under 40 in good health. Both conserved end residues are part of each CDR3. D genes are given only for firm matches. The listing skips clone size in some rows; elsewhere it reads once, few, many or a size class.

d_call j_call v_call clone_size cdr3_nt cdr3_aa
. TRBJ1-2 TRBV18 . TGTGCCAGCTCACCACGTAGCGGACATCACTATGGCTACACCTTC CASSPRSGHHYGYTF
TRBD1 TRBJ2-5 TRBV6-5 . TGTGCCAGCAGTACTGGACAGGGAGAGACCCAGTACTTC CASSTGQGETQYF
TRBD1 TRBJ1-5 TRBV2 once TGTGCCAGCAACCGGGACAGCCGCAATCAGCCCCAGCATTTT CASNRDSRNQPQHF
. TRBJ2-1 TRBV7-2 . TGTGCCAGCAGCTTAATCGCCGTGGATGAGCAGTTCTTC CASSLIAVDEQFF
. TRBJ2-3 TRBV7-9 once TGTGCCAGCAGCTTAGGGACCTCCGCAGATACGCAGTATTTT CASSLGTSADTQYF
. TRBJ1-1 TRBV9 . TGTGCCAGCAGCGTAGGGGGGCTTATGAACACTGAAGCTTTCTTT CASSVGGLMNTEAFF
TRBD1 TRBJ2-7 TRBV7-2 . TGTGCCAGCAGCCTAAGCCGGGACAGGGTGTCGGAACAGTACTTC CASSLSRDRVSEQYF
. TRBJ2-6 TRBV6-1 once TGTGCCAGCAGTGTAACATGGGGGGGGGCCAACGTCCTGACTTTC CASSVTWGGANVLTF
TRBD2 TRBJ2-3 TRBV6-1 . TGTGCCAGCAGTGAAGGGCTAGCGGGAGATACGCAGTATTTT CASSEGLAGDTQYF
. TRBJ1-1 TRBV11-2 . TGTGCCAGCAGCAATTCCCGGCAGATGAACACTGAAGCTTTCTTT CASSNSRQMNTEAFF
TRBD2 TRBJ2-7 TRBV4-1 . TGCGCCAGCAGCCACCCCGCCCTGGCGGGAGCGGCCTACGAGCAGTACTTC CASSHPALAGAAYEQYF
TRBD1 TRBJ1-1 TRBV15 once TGTGCCACCAGCAACCCCCGAGGGACAGGGTTTACTGAAGCTTTCTTT CATSNPRGTGFTEAFF
TRBD1 TRBJ2-7 TRBV19 . TGTGCCAGTAGCCAGATTACCGGGACAGGGTTCCACGAGCAGTACTTC CASSQITGTGFHEQYF
. TRBJ2-3 TRBV18 . TGTGCCAGCTCACAGGAAGTAGTACGCCCAGATACGCAGTATTTT CASSQEVVRPDTQYF
. TRBJ1-5 TRBV21-1 . TGTGCCAGCAGCAAAGAAGGTCCACAGGGGGAAGTAAATCAGCCCCAGCATTTT CASSKEGPQGEVNQPQHF